This T cell receptor beta chain is drawn from a study of blood T cell repertoires in COVID-19. Background on the study: The samples span acute and convalescent COVID-19 from the United States, Italy and Spain. Sources were T cells, B-cell-depleted T cells, or PBMCs; the material itself was cDNA or gDNA.

Measured with immunoSEQ multiplex PCR; TCRdb has only the in-frame clones, and not every one. Among about 110,000 clones listed, around 84% were seen once. Per germline, CDR1 LNHDA and CDR2 SQIVND (reference sequence). The CDR3 loop spans 17 amino acids. Trimming removed 0 bases from V and 4 bases from J, with 16 bases in between. The sequenced sample consisted of peripheral blood. This sequence joins TRBV19 and TRBJ2-1; D is ambiguous. This receptor was taken from a human donor in a cohort sampled during active COVID-19. CDR3 coding DNA: TGTGCCAGTAGTATAGATGCCCCTGGTTCCAGATACAATGAGCAGTTCTTC. This encodes CASSIDAPGSRYNEQFF.